This T cell receptor beta chain originates from a study of blood T cells in healthy people across ages (dated by TCRdb to between 2015 and 2016). Regarding the research as a whole: In model experiments, template switching captured about one uniquely barcoded TCR beta cDNA molecule for every two T cells. For two donors (one aged 18 to 29 and one aged 80 or older), the study analyzed two additional independent replicas of 1 million unique cDNA reads from the same blood draw. To avoid experimental bias, donors of different ages were spread randomly across the sequencing lanes. The donors were split into four age groups: young (average about 16 years), middle-aged (around 37), aged (62) and long-lived (approximately 80). Age-related changes in TCR beta repertoire diversity were measured in the study by deep sequencing normalized with unique cDNA molecular identifiers.

To note about this clonotype: Its antigen target is currently unknown. Qualities for individual bases were not recorded, and no much larger clone is one base off.

Paper-wide results and their limitations: There was a strong correlation between observed TCR beta diversity and the percentage of naive T cells measured by flow cytometry. Since profiling was done on bulk unsorted PBMCs, naive and antigen-experienced compartments could not be conclusively compared. As age increased, observed TCR beta diversity per million T cells dropped in a roughly linear way, and a significant reduction was already evident by age approximately 40. Estimates of total diversity based on one million sequenced T cells were considered lower bounds and underestimates. Donor CMV infection status was unknown, potentially confounding age-related changes in expanded clonotypes. Compared with the aged group, more naive CD4+ T cells, fewer expanded clones and increased TCR diversity were shown by the long-lived group, suggesting age selection.

Reading from cysteine to phenylalanine, the CDR3 counts 14 amino acids. Just CDR3 DNA is preserved here, 42 bases in frame from base 1. Unmatched junction bases come to 10, with V trimmed by 6 bases and J by 5 bases. Taken from the germline V gene (reference sequence), the CDR1 and CDR2 loops are DFQATT and SNEGSKA. The donors were roughly 40 Caucasian individuals from Russia, aged about 6 to 95 years, who were systemically healthy. About 9.1 milliliters of peripheral blood were collected from each donor into EDTA-treated Vacutainer tubes. Ficoll-Paque density-gradient centrifugation was used to isolate PBMCs, with at least 6 million per sample. Total RNA, at least 6 micrograms per sample, was extracted from PBMCs with Trizol reagent. For every donor, flow cytometry on a PBMC aliquot measured the percentage of naive CD45RAhigh/CD27high T cells. Libraries were made using 5' RACE. Instrument on record: Illumina HiSeq 2500. The second PCR ran for roughly 7 to 11 cycles and used a J-beta primer mix along with a sample-barcoded 5' primer. Each TCR beta cDNA molecule received a unique molecular identifier from a template-switch 5' adaptor carrying 12 random nucleotides. Each sample yielded at least 2.5 million CDR3-containing paired-end reads. The Mint cDNA synthesis kit, primed by a TRBC-specific oligonucleotide, was used to synthesize first-strand cDNA from all RNA. Following uracil-DNA glycosylase treatment, all cDNA underwent a first 18-cycle PCR with the universal primers M1SS and BC2_uni_R. The source study handled its data this way. Each sample was normalized by randomly selecting 1 million high-quality reads, each carrying a distinct molecular identifier. Instead of being binned into consensus sequences, reads with shared molecular identifiers were discarded. CDR3 identification, clonotype clustering and error correction used MiTCR with a Q25 quality threshold and the strictest error-elimination algorithm. A nonparametric unseen species model using Euler transformation provided a lower-bound estimate of total TCR beta diversity. TCRdb applied fastp at Q25 and MiXCR to the public reads, then kept only in-frame beta chains. Each CDR3 protein appears once, grouped with its most common genes and DNA. These V and J calls are TCRdb output, not the study's own analysis. The sample table shows about 690,000 distinct CDR3 sequences, and approximately 40% are seen once. Together, the top ten hold about 32% of the sample.

This clonotype was sampled from an elderly man in good health. The chain links TRBV20-1 with TRBJ2-7; 10 central nucleotides agree with TRBD2. Input material: blood. The CDR3 sequence is CSASKREGAHEQYF. The sequenced DNA is TGCAGTGCCTCTAAGCGGGAGGGTGCCCACGAGCAGTACTTC.